This TCR beta chain is from a study of T-cell reconstitution after alpha-beta-depleted transplantation in children. Study-wide results and limits: The origin of alpha-beta T cells about two months after transplant was reportedly several hundred expanded graft clones. Most T-cell counts and diversity one year after the transplant came from T cells that were newly produced. Surviving thymic progenitors and recipient T cells were the source of high TCRbeta diversity at day 60 in some patients.

At least ten counts were recorded for this clonotype. The antigen is not known. The germline V gene has CDR1 SQVTM and CDR2 ANQGSEA. Deletions cut 4 bases from V and 5 bases from J, with 9 bases between. The CDR3 spans 11 residues. Molecular barcoding with unique molecular identifiers was used for the TCRbeta library. Each CDR3 protein gets one entry after TCRdb re-called the PCR reads with MiXCR. The table records around 490,000 distinct CDR3 sequences, more than 9.5% of them present only once. This TCR derives from a female patient aged 2 to 10 who had a stem cell transplant for aplastic anemia, so the T cells may come from the graft donor. Sample: PBMCs, mostly from graft donor cells, taken 180 days after TCRalphabeta/CD19-depleted stem cell transplant. V and J are TRBV29-1 and TRBJ2-7; D is unresolved. CDR3 amino acids: CSVADLHEQYF. In nucleotides, the CDR3 is TGCAGCGTTGCTGATCTCCACGAGCAGTACTTC.